This T cell receptor (beta chain) was sequenced during a study of blood T cell repertoires in COVID-19. Study-wide background: The United States, Italy and Spain provided the acute and convalescent COVID-19 samples.

From germline, CDR1 is MDHEN and CDR2 SYDVKM. V was clipped by 2 bases and J by 9 bases, with 17 bases between them. The CDR3 runs to 16 residues. The method was immunoSEQ multiplex PCR; TCRdb's version includes in-frame clones alone and lacks a portion of them. There are about 220,000 clones in the sample; about four fifths occur only once, and around 3.4% lies in the top ten. Individuals drawn from about two dozen US areas were about 18 to 100 years old. Self-reported history from a screening survey and questionnaire set each donor's cohort. This receptor was taken from a woman aged 55-69 years who had recovered from COVID-19. The chain recombines TRBV28 with TRBJ1-6; D uncertain. The specimen sequenced was PBMCs or T cells enriched from blood (not recorded which). DNA of the CDR3: TGTGCCAGCAGTTTAATCTCCGGACTCTGGGGTTCACCCCTCCACTTT. Translation gives CASSLISGLWGSPLHF.